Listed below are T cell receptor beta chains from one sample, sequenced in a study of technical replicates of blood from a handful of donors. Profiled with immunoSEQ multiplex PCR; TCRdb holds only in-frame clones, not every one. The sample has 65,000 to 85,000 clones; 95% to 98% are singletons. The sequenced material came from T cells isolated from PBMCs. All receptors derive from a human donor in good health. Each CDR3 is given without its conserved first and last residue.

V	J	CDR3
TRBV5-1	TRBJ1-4	ASSLGQGATNEKLF
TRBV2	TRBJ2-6	ASTRRQALTSGANVLT
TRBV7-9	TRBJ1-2	ASSLEGRDT
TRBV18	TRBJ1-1	ASSTETGVNTEAF
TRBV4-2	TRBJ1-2	ASSQDKSWRQTNYGYT
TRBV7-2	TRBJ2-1	ASSTRQSYNEQF
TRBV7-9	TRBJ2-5	ASSLGSTGQTQY
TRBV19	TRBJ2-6	ASIAQVSSGANVLT
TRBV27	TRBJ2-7	ASRLGQSYEQY
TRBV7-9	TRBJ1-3	ASSLDNSGNTIY
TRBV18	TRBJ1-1	ASSPPGTGGTGTEAF
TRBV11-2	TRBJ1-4	ASSLDTGHSQKLF
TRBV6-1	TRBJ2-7	ASSETYGIYGEQY
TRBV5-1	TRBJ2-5	ASSSMGQGETQY
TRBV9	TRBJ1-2	ASSVESGLGGASYGYT
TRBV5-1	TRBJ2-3	ASSPLYLPDTQY
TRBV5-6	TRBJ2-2	ASSLGFSGTKTTGELF
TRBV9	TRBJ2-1	ASSSPSGTGGMDSYNEQF
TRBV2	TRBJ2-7	ASREGSYEQY
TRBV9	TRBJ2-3	ASSSGAGITDTQY
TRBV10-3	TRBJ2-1	AISMKHDFSYNEQF
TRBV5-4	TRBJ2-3	ASSYSGDTQY
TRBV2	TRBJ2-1	ASTGGIHNEQF
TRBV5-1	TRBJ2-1	ASSLVLAEYNEQF
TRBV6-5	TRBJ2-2	ASSSRAGGAGELF
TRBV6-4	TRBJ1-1	ASRAQGWNTEAF
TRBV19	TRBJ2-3	ASSIGGSSTDTQY
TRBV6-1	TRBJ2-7	ASSEPYRGEQY
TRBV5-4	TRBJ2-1	ASSAPGTSAYNEQF
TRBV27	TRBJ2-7	ASSLRTGENEQY
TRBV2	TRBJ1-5	ASSDPRGSNQPQH
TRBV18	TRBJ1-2	ASSTSGGIHGYT
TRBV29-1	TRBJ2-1	SSQDSLFYEQF
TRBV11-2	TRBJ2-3	ASSPPGQGIDTQY
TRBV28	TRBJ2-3	ASSETSLYTDTQY
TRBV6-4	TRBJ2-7	ASSELGGTEQY
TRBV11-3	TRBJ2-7	ASSFTGTAYYEQY
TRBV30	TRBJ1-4	AWSRELNNEKLF
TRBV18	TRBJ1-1	ASSPGHQWSAAF
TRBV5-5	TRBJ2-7	ASSLSLGPEQY
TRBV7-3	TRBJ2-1	ASSFGLAEYNEQF
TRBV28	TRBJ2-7	ASSALIAGEYEQY
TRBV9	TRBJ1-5	ASSPSTGTSNQPQH
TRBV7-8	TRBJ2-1	ASSLGIPSSYNEQF
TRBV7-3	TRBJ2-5	ASSPSFGEETQY
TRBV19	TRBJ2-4	ASTNRGVDIQY
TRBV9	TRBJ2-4	ASSLLQGPGPKNIQY
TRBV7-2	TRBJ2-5	ASSLEREGLGETQY
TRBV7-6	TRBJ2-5	ASSLVAALGAETQY
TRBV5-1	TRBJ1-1	ASSSLQGGNTEAF
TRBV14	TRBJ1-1	ASSLRGLPKDTEAF
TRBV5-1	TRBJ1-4	ASKTGGEEKLF
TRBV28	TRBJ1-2	ASSPRQGAGYT
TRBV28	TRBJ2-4	ASNGRVAKNIQY
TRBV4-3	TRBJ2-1	ASSQVLAGNEQF
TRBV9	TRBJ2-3	ASSRWEGKLRDTQY